The T cell receptor beta chain under discussion was sequenced for a study of spatial heterogeneity in lung cancer. One entry per CDR3 protein results from TCRdb running MiXCR on the 5' RACE reads. Of 40,000 or so distinct CDR3 sequences in the sample, roughly 8% were seen once. This clonotype was observed many times. The time point was: sample taken at primary tumor resection. This CDR3 is built from 15 residues. Deletions cut 5 bases from V and 0 bases from J, with 13 bases between. Germline V gene lookup returns CDR1 MNHEY and CDR2 SMNVEV (reference sequence). The rearrangement uses TRBV27 and TRBJ1-1, with a possible D match to TRBD1 (5 bases). Source: PBMCs, taken at surgery. The sequence came from a male donor with early-stage non-small cell lung cancer. The CDR3 nucleotides are TGTGCCAGCAGTCCGGGACGGCCCATGAACACTGAAGCTTTCTTT. Translating it yields CASSPGRPMNTEAFF.